This TCR beta chain was documented in a study of blood T cell repertoires in COVID-19 (dated by TCRdb to between 2020 and 2021). Regarding the research as a whole: The collaborator samples originated in the United States, Italy and Spain and spanned the acute and convalescent phases of COVID-19. The sample metadata nearly always contained a de-identified subject ID, COVID-19 status, age in years and sex. The repertoires were made available in a free public database intended to serve as a resource for research on the immune response to SARS-CoV-2. The dataset comprised deeply sampled blood TCRbeta repertoires from subjects exposed to, actively infected with, or recovered from COVID-19. The prospective study material was composed of cDNA or gDNA derived from T cells, B-cell-depleted T cells, or PBMCs. Where HLA class I and class II types were available, the types were taken from metadata supplied by the sample provider, not from assay-based typing. Samples were obtained from the ongoing ImmuneRACE study (first 160 participants) and from some 1,300 subjects provided by 6 global collaborators.

Trimming accounts for 8 bases at V and 9 bases at J, while the number of junction bases matched to no gene is 12. Spanning cysteine to phenylalanine, the CDR3 consists of 14 amino acids. Kept here is only the CDR3 DNA, which spans 42 bases and is read in frame from base 1. The germline V gene (reference sequence) sets CDR1 to MNHEY and CDR2 to SMNVEV. Turning to this clone: Its antigen is not yet known. Base qualities are not recorded, but no much larger clone differs from it by a single base.

Findings and caveats that apply to the study as a whole: The amount of clinical and demographic metadata varied by source and participant and was provided uncurated.

TCRbeta CDR3 regions were amplified from genomic DNA by means of the immunoSEQ Assay, a bias-controlled multiplex PCR. As for the original processing: The number of nucleated cells in each sample was estimated by amplification of reference gene primers within the assay. To quantify the absolute abundance of each unique TCRbeta CDR3 rearrangement, sequence reads were collapsed and filtered. For each sample, productive Simpson clonality was calculated as the square root of Simpson's diversity index over productive rearrangements. As stored in TCRdb, this immuneACCESS dataset retains in-frame rearrangements with V and J assigned. A fraction of the clones does not appear; measured against another copy, unresolved V genes explain less than half of the discrepancy, and the remainder lacks a known reason. V and J calls and clone size come straight from that table; D and trimming were deduced from the DNA. The sample profile shows about 160,000 clones; about four fifths of them were found once. The ten largest clones represent approximately 7.7% of the sample.

One collaborating source in Seattle enrolled patients while the patients were actively infected and followed the patients over time throughout the course of disease. Whole blood was collected in K2EDTA tubes by collaborating institutions according to the institutions' own protocols. Collaborator samples were shipped for TCRbeta analysis as frozen whole blood, isolated PBMCs, or DNA extracted from either sample type. The V and J segments used are TRBV27 and TRBJ2-3; TRBD2 matches 9 bases in the middle. This TCR was recovered from a woman aged 55 to 70 with COVID-19, enrolled during active disease. The sample consisted of peripheral blood. CDR3 loop: CASGEVAGGTTQYF. The DNA sequence follows: TGTGCCAGCGGAGAGGTGGCGGGGGGGACCACGCAGTATTTT.